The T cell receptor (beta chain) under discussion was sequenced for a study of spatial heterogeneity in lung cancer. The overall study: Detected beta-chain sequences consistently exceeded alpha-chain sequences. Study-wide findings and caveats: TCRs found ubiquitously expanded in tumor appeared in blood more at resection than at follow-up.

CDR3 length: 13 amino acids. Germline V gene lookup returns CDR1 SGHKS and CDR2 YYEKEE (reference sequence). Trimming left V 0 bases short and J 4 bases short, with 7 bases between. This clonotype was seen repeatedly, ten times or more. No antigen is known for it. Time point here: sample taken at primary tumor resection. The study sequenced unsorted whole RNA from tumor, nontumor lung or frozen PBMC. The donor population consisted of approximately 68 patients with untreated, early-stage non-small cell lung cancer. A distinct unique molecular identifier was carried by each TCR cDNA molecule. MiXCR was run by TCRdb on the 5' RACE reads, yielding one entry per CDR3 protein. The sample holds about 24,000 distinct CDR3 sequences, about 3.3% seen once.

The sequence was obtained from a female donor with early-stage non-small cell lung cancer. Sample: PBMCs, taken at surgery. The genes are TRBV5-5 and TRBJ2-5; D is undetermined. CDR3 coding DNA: TGTGCCAGCAGCTTGGTAGGGCCAGAGACCCAGTACTTC. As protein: CASSLVGPETQYF.